Shown below are 21 T cell receptor beta chains from a single sample sequenced in a study of blood T cell repertoires in COVID-19. Profiling relied on immunoSEQ multiplex PCR, and the TCRdb table lists in-frame clones only, not all of them. The profile shows around 80,000 clones, about nine tenths of them singletons. Sample: peripheral blood. These receptors originate from a human donor in a cohort sampled during active COVID-19.

CDR3 amino acids: CASSPFPGTGGYNEQFF. CDR3 in DNA: TGTGCCAGCAGTCCCTTCCCCGGGACAGGGGGCTACAATGAGCAGTTCTTC. The chain is built from TRBV28 and TRBJ2-1, with TRBD1 matching over 11 bases. With 5 bases clipped from V and 3 bases from J, the junction kept 9 bases outside the gene matches. In germline, CDR1 is MDHEN, CDR2 SYDVKM. The CDR3 is made up of 17 amino acids.

The chain carries TRBV7-6 and TRBJ1-5; D not certain. The germline CDR1 and CDR2 sequences are SGHVS and FNYEAQ. Trimming removed 4 bases from V and 2 bases from J, with 9 bases in between. This CDR3 has 14 residues. This CDR3 is CASSSNYGNQPQHF. CDR3 sequence (DNA): TGTGCCAGCAGCTCAAACTATGGCAATCAGCCCCAGCATTTT.

J is TRBJ1-5 and V is TRBV4-2, with a tentative D call TRBD1 (6 bases). The CDR3 totals 16 residues. CDR1 is LGHNA, CDR2 YNFKEQ, per germline. The V end lost 1 base, the J end lost 7 bases, and 17 bases lay between the germline ends. DNA for the CDR3: TGTGCCAGCAGCCAAGCCGCCCCGGGGGGCGGCCAGCCCCAGCATTTT. Encoded protein: CASSQAAPGGGQPQHF.

This clone has only a few counts. The V call is TRBV4-1, the J call TRBJ1-5; 7 nucleotides match TRBD1. The J segment lost 6 bases and the V segment lost 0 bases, leaving 5 bases of the junction unmatched. The CDR3 is 15 amino acids. The germline V gene has CDR1 MGHRA and CDR2 YSYEKL. The CDR3 DNA sequence: TGCGCCAGCAGCCAAGATGAGGGGGCTAGTCAGCCCCAGCATTTT. This codes for CASSQDEGASQPQHF.

This clone was found a few times. The chain recombines TRBV30 with TRBJ1-1, with D unresolved. V dropped 0 bases and J dropped 1 base, with 9 bases sitting between them. The CDR3 extends over 14 amino acids. Germline V gene sequence: CDR1 GTSNPN, CDR2 SVGIG (reference sequence). This chain's CDR3 is CAWSVLPGNTEAFF. The CDR3 coding sequence is TGTGCCTGGAGTGTACTTCCCGGGAACACTGAAGCTTTCTTT. The full variable domain, completed using reference TRBV30 and TRBJ1-1, is SQTIHQWPATLVQPVGSPLSLECTVEGTSNPNLYWYRQAAGRGLQLLFYSVGIGQISSEVPQNLSASRPQDRQFILSSKKLLLSDSGFYLCAWSVLPGNTEAFFGQGTRLTVV.

The rearrangement uses TRBV5-4 and TRBJ2-1, with 7 bases identical to TRBD1. This CDR3 has 16 residues. J was trimmed by 7 bases and V by 4 bases; bases with no gene match: 14. Germline V CDR1 and CDR2: SGHNT, YYREEE (reference sequence). The CDR3 DNA is TGTGCCAGCAGCCCCACATCCACAGGGGCGGAAAATGAGCAGTTCTTC. Its translation: CASSPTSTGAENEQFF.

The chain couples TRBV5-1 to TRBJ1-1; 7 nucleotides line up with TRBD1. The CDR3 runs to 14 residues. The V and J ends lost 6 bases and 3 bases, in that order; junction bases with no gene match: 8. CDR1 is SGHRS and CDR2 is YFSETQ in the germline V gene. CDR3 region: CASKRTGVDTEAFF. CDR3 nucleotides: TGCGCCAGCAAGAGAACAGGGGTGGACACTGAAGCTTTCTTT.

V usage is TRBV3-1 (or the pseudogene TRBV3-2) and J usage is TRBJ1-2; tentative D call: TRBD1 (6 bases). V was cut by 3 bases and J by 3 bases, with 14 bases left in between. Germline CDR1 LGHDT, CDR2 YNNKEL (reference sequence). This CDR3 is built from 15 residues. In DNA form, the CDR3 reads TGTGCCAGCAGCCACCGTCAGGGGATCGACTATGGCTACACCTTC. This sequence encodes CASSHRQGIDYGYTF.

For the CDR3, the DNA is TGTGCCAGCTCACCCCGGACAGGGGGCAACACTGAAGCTTTCTTT. Its translation: CASSPRTGGNTEAFF. The rearrangement joins TRBV18 to TRBJ1-1; 11 bases match TRBD1. Per germline, CDR1 KGHSH and CDR2 LQKENI. Trimming removed 3 bases from V and 2 bases from J; junction bases left unmatched: 2. There are 15 residues in the CDR3.

This chain uses TRBV9 with TRBJ1-1, with TRBD1 as a possible D gene (5 bases). The CDR3 has 15 residues. Trimming took off 4 bases at V and 7 bases at J, with 20 bases between the two ends. Germline values: CDR1 SGDLS, CDR2 YYNGEE. The DNA of the CDR3 is TGTGCCAGCAGCAAGGGGAGGGGTAGGGATTTTGAAGCTTTCTTT. Protein sequence: CASSKGRGRDFEAFF.

The chain joins TRBV3-1 (or the pseudogene TRBV3-2) to TRBJ2-7, with TRBD2 matching over 13 bases. The CDR3 sequence is 16 residues long. Germline-derived CDR1 and CDR2 are LGHDT and YNNKEL (reference sequence). Losses at the gene ends were 5 bases for V and 2 bases for J; bases not matched to a gene: 6. CDR3 DNA sequence: TGTGCCAGCAGCACAGGACTAGCGGGAGAGACCTACGAGCAGTACTTC. The encoded protein is CASSTGLAGETYEQYF.

This chain joins TRBV27 and TRBJ2-3; 10 bases align to TRBD2. Germline assignment: CDR1 MNHEY and CDR2 SMNVEV (reference sequence). The ends lost 7 bases at V and 4 bases at J; junction bases unmatched: 14. CDR3 length: 17 residues. DNA of the CDR3: TGTGCCAGCATTCCAAACGAAGCGGGAGGGTTCGCAGATACGCAGTATTTT. Its protein product is CASIPNEAGGFADTQYF.

The count of this clone is one. This sequence joins TRBV27 and TRBJ2-7, with 8 positions matching TRBD2. CDR3 size: 15 residues. V dropped 6 bases and J dropped 4; count of bases not matched to a gene: 11. The germline V gene has CDR1 MNHEY and CDR2 SMNVEV (reference sequence). The CDR3 here is CASSKRGGSKYEQYF. DNA for the CDR3: TGTGCCAGCAGCAAGCGCGGGGGGAGTAAGTACGAGCAGTACTTC.

The chain carries TRBV7-9 and TRBJ2-1; 9 bases are shared with TRBD2. This CDR3 spans 14 amino acids. Per the germline V gene, CDR1 is SEHNR and CDR2 is FQNEAQ (reference sequence). Trimming took 6 bases from V and 6 from J; bases not matched to a gene: 6. This CDR3 is CASSSSGSVNEQFF. DNA for the CDR3: TGTGCCAGCAGTAGTAGCGGGAGTGTCAATGAGCAGTTCTTC.

The chain couples TRBV5-1 to TRBJ2-7; 7 bases are a match to TRBD1. The CDR3 loop spans 14 amino acids. Per germline, CDR1 SGHRS and CDR2 YFSETQ. V lost 4 bases to trimming and J lost 4 bases; unmatched junction nucleotides: 8. The CDR3 is CASSIDRVRYEQYF. Written as DNA, the CDR3 is TGCGCCAGCAGCATCGACAGGGTTCGGTACGAGCAGTACTTC.

The V gene is TRBV5-6, the J gene TRBJ2-3; 8 nucleotides line up with TRBD1. The germline gives CDR1 SGHDT, CDR2 YYEEEE. The CDR3 contains 15 residues. V lost 2 bases to trimming and J lost 3 bases; unmatched junction nucleotides: 5. CDR3 nucleotides: TGTGCCAGCAGCTTCCAGGGGGCGGGTACAGATACGCAGTATTTT. It encodes CASSFQGAGTDTQYF.

The chain recombines TRBV5-1 with TRBJ2-1; 8 bases match TRBD2. CDR1 is SGHRS, CDR2 YFSETQ, per germline. The CDR3 contains 15 residues. V lost 2 bases, J lost 5 bases, and 6 bases stayed unmatched. The DNA of the CDR3 is TGCGCCAGCAGCTTTACGAGCGGGGGAGACAATGAGCAGTTCTTC. It codes for CASSFTSGGDNEQFF.

In its sample, this clone was seen a few times. The chain combines TRBV30 with TRBJ2-3, with D possibly being TRBD1 (5 bases). Germline values: CDR1 GTSNPN, CDR2 SVGIG (reference sequence). Trimming shortened V by 4 bases and J by 2 bases, and 19 bases separated the two germline ends. The CDR3 contains 16 residues. CDR3 sequence reads: CAWTPKVLGHTDTQYF. The CDR3 region has the DNA TGTGCCTGGACCCCGAAGGTACTGGGGCACACAGATACGCAGTATTTT.

V is TRBV4-1 and J is TRBJ2-1, with 8 bases aligning to TRBD1. Trimming cost V 4 bases and J 7 bases; bases outside gene matches: 6. The CDR3 has 14 amino acids. Germline V gives CDR1 MGHRA, CDR2 YSYEKL. This CDR3 is CASSPRQGLNEQFF. As DNA, the CDR3 is TGCGCCAGCAGCCCCCGACAGGGGTTGAATGAGCAGTTCTTC.

The chain carries TRBV28 and TRBJ2-7; the match to TRBD1 covers 10 bases. Per germline, CDR1 MDHEN and CDR2 SYDVKM. The V and J ends lost 6 bases and 2 bases, in that order; junction bases with no gene match: 10. This CDR3 comprises 16 residues. Here the CDR3 DNA reads TGTGCCAGCAGCCCCCCGGGACAGGGGTCCCCCTACGAGCAGTACTTC. It is translated as CASSPPGQGSPYEQYF.

This chain links TRBV6-5 with TRBJ1-2; D possibly corresponds to TRBD1 (6 bases). The V end lost 6 bases, the J end lost 5 bases, and 16 bases lay between the germline ends. The V gene's germline CDR1 is MNHEY and CDR2 SVGAGI. The CDR3 spans 14 residues. The CDR3 coding sequence is TGTGCCAGCAGCAGGCGGGGGGCGGGGTATGGCTACACCTTC. Translated, it gives CASSRRGAGYGYTF.